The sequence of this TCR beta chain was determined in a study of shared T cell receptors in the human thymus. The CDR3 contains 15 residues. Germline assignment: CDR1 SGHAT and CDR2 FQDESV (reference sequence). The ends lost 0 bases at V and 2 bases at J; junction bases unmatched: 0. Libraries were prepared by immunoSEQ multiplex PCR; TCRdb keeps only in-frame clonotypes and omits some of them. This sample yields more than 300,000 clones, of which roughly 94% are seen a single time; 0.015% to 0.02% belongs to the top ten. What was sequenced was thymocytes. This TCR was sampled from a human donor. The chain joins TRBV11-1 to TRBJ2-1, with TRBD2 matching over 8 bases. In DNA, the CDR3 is TGTGCCAGCAGCTTAGCCGGGAGGGCCTACAATGAGCAGTTCTTC. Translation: CASSLAGRAYNEQFF.